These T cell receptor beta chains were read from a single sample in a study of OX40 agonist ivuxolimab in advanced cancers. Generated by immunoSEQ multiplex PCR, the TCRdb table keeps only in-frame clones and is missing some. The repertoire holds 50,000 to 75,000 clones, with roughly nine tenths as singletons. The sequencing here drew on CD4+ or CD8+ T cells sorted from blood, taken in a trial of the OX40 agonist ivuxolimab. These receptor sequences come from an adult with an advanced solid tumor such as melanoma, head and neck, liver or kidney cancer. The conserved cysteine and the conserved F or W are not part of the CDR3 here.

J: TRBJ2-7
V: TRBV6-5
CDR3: ASSLGRAGDEQY

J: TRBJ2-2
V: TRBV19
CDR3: ASSIQTGWNTGELF

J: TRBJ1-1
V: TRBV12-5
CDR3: ASGPQRIHKWNTEAF

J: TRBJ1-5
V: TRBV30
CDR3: AWSRQGQQPQH

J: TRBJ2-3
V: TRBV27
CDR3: ASSGLAGGDTQY

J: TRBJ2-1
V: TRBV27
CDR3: ASSIVGPTYNEQF

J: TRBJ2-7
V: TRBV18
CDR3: ASSPQGASYEQY

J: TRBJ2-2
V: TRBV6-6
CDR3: ASSVTSYGELF

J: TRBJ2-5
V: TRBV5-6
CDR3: ASSHQETQY

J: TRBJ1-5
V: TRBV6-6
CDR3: ASTPDGMANQPQH

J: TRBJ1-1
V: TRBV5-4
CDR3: ASSPGGARNTEAF

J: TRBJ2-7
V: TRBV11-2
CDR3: ASSLPSWRGDYEQY

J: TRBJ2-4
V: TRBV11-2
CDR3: ASRRGQNYIQY

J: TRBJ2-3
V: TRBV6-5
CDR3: ASQEDRVTDTQY

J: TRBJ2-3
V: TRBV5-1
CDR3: ASSLTPGMGDTQY